This T cell receptor (beta chain) was observed in a study of naive and memory T cell subsets. The beta constant-region primer was an equimolar mix of two oligonucleotides covering TRBC1 and TRBC2. Four rounds of PCR amplified the ligated cDNA using nested alpha and beta constant-region primers plus SP2. One entry per CDR3 protein, called by TCRdb with MiXCR from the UMI-ligation and nested PCR reads. The data show around 160,000 distinct CDR3 sequences, approximately 22% seen once. CDR1 and CDR2 from the germline V gene are SGHRS and YFSETQ. The ends were cut back, 2 bases at V and 2 bases at J, with 16 bases in the middle. The CDR3 contains 16 residues. Points on this clonotype: Its antigen remains unknown.

Findings and limits, study-wide: A few larger clonotypes appeared in naive repertoires, especially CD8, possibly memory cells re-expressing CD45RA.

CMV status came from CD4+ IFNgamma after overnight CMV lysate stimulation. Cells stained for CD3, CD4, CD8, CD45RA, CD27 and viability were sorted into four CD45RA/CD27 subsets. The sequenced material came from naive CD4+ T cells from blood. This rearrangement joins TRBV5-1 to TRBJ1-1, with a possible D match to TRBD1 (5 bases). The sequence derives from a human donor in good health. CDR3 nucleotides: TGCGCCAGCAGCTTCGGTGGGGGGTCAAAAAACACTGAAGCTTTCTTT. Its translation is CASSFGGGSKNTEAFF.